Shown below are 23 T cell receptor beta chains from a single sample sequenced in a study of blood T cell repertoires in COVID-19. Using immunoSEQ multiplex PCR, the repertoire was profiled, and TCRdb retains in-frame clones only, with some absent. The data show 300,000 to 400,000 clones, about nine tenths seen once. Sequences were obtained from peripheral blood. The receptors come from a woman aged 65 to 85 with COVID-19, enrolled during active disease.

This chain links TRBV30 with TRBJ1-1; the D gene is possibly TRBD1 (5 bases). Trimming took 2 bases from V and 5 from J, leaving 9 bases between them. The CDR3 has 12 residues. The V gene's germline CDR1 is GTSNPN and CDR2 SVGIG (reference sequence). CDR3 coding DNA: TGTGCCTGGAGTTGGGGCAGGACTGAAGCTTTCTTT. Protein: CAWSWGRTEAFF.

This chain connects TRBV19 to TRBJ2-3; D gene ambiguous. This CDR3 has 11 residues. The V and J ends lost 8 bases and 3 bases respectively, with 6 bases between them. Germline CDR1 and CDR2: LNHDA and SQIVND (reference sequence). The CDR3 is CASSTTDTQYF. Written as DNA, the CDR3 is TGTGCCAGTTCGACAACAGATACGCAGTATTTT.

V usage is TRBV15 and J usage is TRBJ2-3; possible D gene TRBD2, 6 bases. CDR1 is LNHNV, CDR2 YYDKDF, per germline (reference sequence). V gave up 0 bases and J gave up 2 bases, with 9 bases separating them. The CDR3 has 15 amino acids. This CDR3 is CATSRDLAITDTQYF. CDR3 nucleotides: TGTGCCACCAGCAGAGATCTAGCGATCACAGATACGCAGTATTTT.

This chain joins TRBV20-1 and TRBJ1-1; D is possibly TRBD1 (6 bases). Germline V gene sequence: CDR1 DFQATT, CDR2 SNEGSKA (reference sequence). V lost 3 bases, J lost 6 bases, and 17 bases lay in between. This CDR3 is built from 14 residues. The CDR3 DNA is TGCAGTGCTAGTCCAGGGGTGGTGCCCCCTGAAGCTTTCTTT. Translating it yields CSASPGVVPPEAFF.

The chain has TRBV10-2 and TRBJ1-4, with TRBD1 identical over 7 bases. From germline, CDR1 is WSHSY and CDR2 SAAADI. V dropped 2 bases and J dropped 11; count of bases not matched to a gene: 2. This CDR3 comprises 12 residues. This chain's CDR3 is CASSETGEKLFF. CDR3 bases: TGCGCCAGCAGTGAGACAGGGGAGAAACTGTTTTTT.

The rearrangement uses TRBV7-8 and TRBJ2-3; TRBD1 matches at 8 bases. CDR3 length: 16 amino acids. The V and J ends lost 0 bases and 5 bases, in that order; junction bases with no gene match: 7. CDR1 is SGHVS, CDR2 FQNEAQ, per germline. The CDR3 region is CASSLAQTGTGDTQYF. CDR3 in DNA: TGTGCCAGCAGCTTAGCGCAAACGGGGACAGGAGATACGCAGTATTTT.

J is TRBJ2-3 and V is TRBV9; D is unresolved. This CDR3 has 16 amino acids. Germline-derived CDR1 and CDR2 are SGDLS and YYNGEE. Trimming shortened V by 2 bases and J by 0 bases, and 13 bases separated the two germline ends. CDR3 sequence: CASSVQAQTSTDTQYF. The CDR3 DNA sequence: TGTGCCAGCAGCGTTCAGGCCCAAACTAGCACAGATACGCAGTATTTT.

The rearrangement joins TRBV15 to TRBJ1-2; D unclear. Germline loops: CDR1 LNHNV, CDR2 YYDKDF (reference sequence). CDR3 length: 16 residues. Trimming removed 0 bases from V and 2 bases from J, with 13 bases in between. The CDR3 sequence: CATSRDPSPGNYGYTF. Here the CDR3 DNA reads TGTGCCACCAGCAGAGATCCATCCCCCGGGAACTATGGCTACACCTTC.

This clone occurred once. The chain couples TRBV30 to TRBJ1-4; a weak D match, TRBD1 (5 bases). Germline values: CDR1 GTSNPN, CDR2 SVGIG (reference sequence). Trimming took 2 bases from V and 1 from J, leaving 14 bases between them. This CDR3 comprises 16 residues. For the CDR3, the DNA is TGTGCCTGGAGTAGAACAGGTCTAGGAACTAATGAAAAACTGTTTTTT. It codes for CAWSRTGLGTNEKLFF. The full variable domain, rest sourced from reference TRBV30 and TRBJ1-4, is SQTIHQWPATLVQPVGSPLSLECTVEGTSNPNLYWYRQAAGRGLQLLFYSVGIGQISSEVPQNLSASRPQDRQFILSSKKLLLSDSGFYLCAWSRTGLGTNEKLFFGSGTQLSVL.

The rearrangement links TRBV6-5 to TRBJ1-4; TRBD1 might be the D (6 bases). Per germline, CDR1 MNHEY and CDR2 SVGAGI. V lost 8 bases, J lost 9 bases, and 22 bases lay in between. The CDR3 runs to 15 residues. The CDR3 reads CASFRAGGPFQKLFF. CDR3 bases: TGTGCCAGCTTCCGAGCGGGGGGGCCCTTTCAAAAACTGTTTTTT.

As regards this clone: The sample carries other DNA sequences with the same CDR3. The V and J genes are TRBV2 and TRBJ1-1; unclear D gene. V lost 4 bases to trimming and J lost 2 bases, with 8 bases between them. The CDR3 loop spans 13 amino acids. CDR1 is SNHLY, CDR2 FYNNEI, per germline. CDR3 coding DNA: TGTGCCAGCAGTGTGGAGGGCAACACTGAAGCTTTCTTT. It is translated as CASSVEGNTEAFF.

This chain links TRBV19 with TRBJ2-2; 9 bases align to TRBD2. CDR3 size: 15 residues. Germline V gene data show CDR1 as LNHDA and CDR2 as SQIVND (reference sequence). The V segment lost 2 bases and the J segment 3 bases; nucleotides outside the gene matches: 1. Here the CDR3 reads CASSILAGYTGELFF. Here the CDR3 DNA reads TGTGCCAGTAGTATACTAGCGGGATACACCGGGGAGCTGTTTTTT. Drawing the rest from reference TRBV19 and TRBJ2-2, the complete variable domain is DGGITQSPKYLFRKEGQNVTLSCEQNLNHDAMYWYRQDPGQGLRLIYYSQIVNDFQKGDIAEGYSVSREKKESFPLTVTSAQKNPTAFYLCASSILAGYTGELFFGEGSRLTVL.

The V call is TRBV19, the J call TRBJ1-5; D is possibly TRBD1 (5 bases). Germline V gene sequence: CDR1 LNHDA, CDR2 SQIVND (reference sequence). The CDR3 contains 14 residues. Trimming cost V 4 bases and J 6 bases, with 13 bases left between them. CDR3 coding DNA: TGTGCCAGTAGTAACGGGGGGTTGAGTCAGCCCCAGCATTTT. As protein: CASSNGGLSQPQHF. Supplemented by reference TRBV19 and TRBJ1-5, the full variable domain reads DGGITQSPKYLFRKEGQNVTLSCEQNLNHDAMYWYRQDPGQGLRLIYYSQIVNDFQKGDIAEGYSVSREKKESFPLTVTSAQKNPTAFYLCASSNGGLSQPQHFGDGTRLSIL.

The genes are TRBV11-2 and TRBJ1-3, with D uncertain. Germline-derived CDR1 and CDR2 are SGHAT and FQNNGV. V lost 2 bases and J 1 base, leaving 9 bases between the germline ends. The CDR3 is 15 amino acids. CDR3 coding DNA: TGTGCCAGCAGCTTAAACGGAGATTCTGGAAACACCATATATTTT. Protein sequence: CASSLNGDSGNTIYF.

V gene TRBV15 combines with J gene TRBJ1-6; the D is unclear. Germline lookup yields CDR1 LNHNV and CDR2 YYDKDF (reference sequence). V dropped 3 bases and J dropped 7 bases, with 10 bases sitting between them. The CDR3 has 14 residues. CDR3 coding DNA: TGTGCCACCAGCAGGTACACCGGGAATTCACCCCTCCACTTT. Protein: CATSRYTGNSPLHF.

The rearrangement joins TRBV5-1 to TRBJ2-7; 9 bases line up with TRBD2. The V gene's germline CDR1 is SGHRS and CDR2 YFSETQ. The CDR3 spans 16 residues. V lost 0 bases, J lost 7 bases, and 11 bases stayed unmatched. The DNA for the CDR3 is TGCGCCAGCAGCTTGGGGGATTCTAGCGGGGCCGAGGAGCAGTACTTC. It codes for CASSLGDSSGAEEQYF.

This sequence joins TRBV7-9 and TRBJ2-7; possible D gene TRBD1, 6 bases. The CDR3 spans 14 residues. The ends were cut back, 5 bases at V and 2 bases at J, with 13 bases in the middle. The V gene's germline CDR1 is SEHNR and CDR2 FQNEAQ (reference sequence). The CDR3, as DNA: TGTGCCAGCAGCCCGCGGACAGACACCTACGAGCAGTACTTC. Translating it yields CASSPRTDTYEQYF.

The chain combines TRBV6-5 with TRBJ1-2, with TRBD1 identical over 8 bases. CDR1 and CDR2 (germline): MNHEY, SVGAGI. The V and J ends lost 6 bases and 2 bases, in that order; junction bases with no gene match: 8. The CDR3 consists of 15 residues. In DNA, the CDR3 is TGTGCCAGCAGCCAAGGACAGGGAAGGAACTATGGCTACACCTTC. This codes for CASSQGQGRNYGYTF.

The rearrangement joins TRBV9 to TRBJ2-5; 8 bases fit TRBD2. Trimming removed 3 bases from V and 5 bases from J; junction bases left unmatched: 9. CDR3 length equals 15 residues. From germline, CDR1 is SGDLS and CDR2 YYNGEE. As DNA, the CDR3 is TGTGCCAGCAGCGAGATATCGGGGGGGGCTGAGACCCAGTACTTC. Translating it yields CASSEISGGAETQYF. Combining the CDR3 with reference TRBV9 and TRBJ2-5 gives the whole variable domain DSGVTQTPKHLITATGQRVTLRCSPRSGDLSVYWYQQSLDQGLQFLIQYYNGEERAKGNILERFSAQQFPDLHSELNLSSLELGDSALYFCASSEISGGAETQYFGPGTRLLVL.

CDR3 sequence: CASRRTGGLSGNTIYF. The CDR3 DNA follows: TGTGCCAGTCGGAGGACAGGAGGACTCTCTGGAAACACCATATATTTT. The rearrangement uses TRBV19 and TRBJ1-3, with 7 bases matching TRBD1. V was clipped by 8 bases and J by 0 bases; unmatched bases: 10. This CDR3 comprises 16 residues. Germline-derived CDR1 and CDR2 are LNHDA and SQIVND (reference sequence).

CDR3 loop: CASSPLGQGGQETQYF. CDR3 coding DNA: TGTGCCAGCAGCCCCTTGGGTCAGGGAGGCCAAGAGACCCAGTACTTC. The V gene is TRBV11-2, the J gene TRBJ2-5; perhaps TRBD2 as D (6 bases). Germline V lookup: CDR1 SGHAT, CDR2 FQNNGV. Between the trimmed V and J ends, which lost 5 bases and 1 base, there was a span of 17 bases. CDR3 length: 16 amino acids.

The V call is TRBV6-5, the J call TRBJ1-1; tentatively, D is TRBD1 (6 bases). In germline, CDR1 is MNHEY, CDR2 SVGAGI. This CDR3 region has 16 residues. V dropped 4 bases and J dropped 4 bases, with 19 bases sitting between them. The CDR3 sequence is CASSSLWGPRITEAFF. The CDR3 DNA is TGTGCCAGCAGTTCCCTCTGGGGGCCGAGGATCACTGAAGCTTTCTTT.

This clone showed up just once. The genes are TRBV29-1 and TRBJ2-7; 9 positions agree with TRBD2. The CDR3 totals 16 residues. In germline, CDR1 is SQVTM, CDR2 ANQGSEA. With 7 bases clipped from V and 3 bases from J, the junction kept 16 bases outside the gene matches. The CDR3, as DNA: TGCAGCGCGGGAGGTCGCGGGGGGGCCGGGGTCTACGAGCAGTACTTC. The encoded protein is CSAGGRGGAGVYEQYF.